The entry below gives a single TCR beta chain sequence along with its context. Its cognate antigen is unknown. These data belong to a study of cytomegalovirus exposure and HLA in healthy donors. Study-wide points: Reports indicate that TCR beta sequences accurately predicted the HLA-A and HLA-B alleles of most subjects. CMV antigen specificity was confirmed in vitro for a few CMV-associated chains.

CDR1 SGDLS and CDR2 YYNGEE come from the germline V gene. Trimming stripped 4 bases from V and 5 bases from J, with 10 bases between. The CDR3 is made up of 12 amino acids. It was with 60 Vbeta and 13 Jbeta primers that the PCR ran. Using immunoSEQ multiplex PCR, the repertoire was profiled, and TCRdb retains in-frame clones only, with some absent. This table has around 200,000 clones, 70% to 80% appearing once. The sequence was obtained from a man aged 30 to 39 in good health and CMV-seronegative. This sequence joins TRBV9 and TRBJ2-7; perhaps TRBD1 as D (6 bases). Specimen: PBMCs. This CDR3 is CASSSGDNEQYF. The CDR3 DNA follows: TGTGCCAGCAGCAGTGGGGACAACGAGCAGTACTTC.